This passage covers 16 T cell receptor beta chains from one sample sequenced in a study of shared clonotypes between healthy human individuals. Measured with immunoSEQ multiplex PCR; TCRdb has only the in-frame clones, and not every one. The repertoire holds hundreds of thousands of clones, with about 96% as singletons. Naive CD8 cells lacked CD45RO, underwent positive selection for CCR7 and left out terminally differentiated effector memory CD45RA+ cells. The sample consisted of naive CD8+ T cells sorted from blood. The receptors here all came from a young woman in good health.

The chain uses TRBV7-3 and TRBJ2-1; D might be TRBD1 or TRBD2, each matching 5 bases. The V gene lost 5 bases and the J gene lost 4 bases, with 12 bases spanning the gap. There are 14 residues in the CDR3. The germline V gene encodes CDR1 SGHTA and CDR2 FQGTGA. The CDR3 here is CASSPQGPYNEQFF. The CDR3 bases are TGTGCCAGCAGCCCCCAGGGACCATACAATGAGCAGTTCTTC. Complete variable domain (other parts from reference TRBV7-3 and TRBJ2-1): GAGVSQTPSNKVTEKGKYVELRCDPISGHTALYWYRQSLGQGPEFLIYFQGTGAADDSGLPNDRFFAVRPEGSVSTLKIQRTERGDSAVYLCASSPQGPYNEQFFGPGTRLTVL.

Here the CDR3 DNA reads TGTGCCAGCAGCACCGATGGGGAGGGTCTCTACAATGAGCAGTTCTTC. Protein: CASSTDGEGLYNEQFF. The chain employs TRBV7-9 and TRBJ2-1, with TRBD2 matching 7 bases. The CDR3 runs to 16 residues. From germline, CDR1 is SEHNR and CDR2 FQNEAQ (reference sequence). V gave up 5 bases and J gave up 3 bases; unmatched junction bases: 10.

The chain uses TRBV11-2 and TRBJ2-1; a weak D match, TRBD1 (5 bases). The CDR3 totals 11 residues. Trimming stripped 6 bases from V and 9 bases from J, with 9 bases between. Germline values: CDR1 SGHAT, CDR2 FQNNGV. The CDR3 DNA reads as TGTGCCAGCAGGGGGCGCGGTGAGCAGTTCTTC. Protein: CASRGRGEQFF.

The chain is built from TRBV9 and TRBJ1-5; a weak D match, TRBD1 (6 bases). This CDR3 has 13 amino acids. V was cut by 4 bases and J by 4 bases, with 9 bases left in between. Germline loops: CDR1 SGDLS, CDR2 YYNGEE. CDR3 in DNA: TGTGCCAGCAGCCTACAGGGAAATCAGCCCCAGCATTTT. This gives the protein CASSLQGNQPQHF.

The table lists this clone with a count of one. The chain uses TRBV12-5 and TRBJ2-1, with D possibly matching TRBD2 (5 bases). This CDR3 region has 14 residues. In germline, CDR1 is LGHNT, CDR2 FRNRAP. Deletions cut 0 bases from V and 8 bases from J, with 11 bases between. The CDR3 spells CASGLVPPRDEQFF. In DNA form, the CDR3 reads TGTGCTAGTGGTTTGGTCCCACCGAGGGATGAGCAGTTCTTC.

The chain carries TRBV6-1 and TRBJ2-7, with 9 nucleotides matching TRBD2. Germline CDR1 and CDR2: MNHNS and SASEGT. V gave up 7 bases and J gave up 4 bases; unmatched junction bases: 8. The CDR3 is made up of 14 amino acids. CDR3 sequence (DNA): TGTGCCAGCATCCCCGGACTAGCGAGATACGAGCAGTACTTC. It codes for CASIPGLARYEQYF.

CDR3 DNA: TGTGCCAGCAGCTTAGTCCCGGGACTGCAGGATGAGCAGTTCTTC. Its translation: CASSLVPGLQDEQFF. J is TRBJ2-1 and V is TRBV7-8, with a tentative D call TRBD2 (6 bases). Germline CDR1 SGHVS, CDR2 FQNEAQ. CDR3 length: 15 residues. The ends were cut back, 1 base at V and 8 bases at J, with 15 bases in the middle.

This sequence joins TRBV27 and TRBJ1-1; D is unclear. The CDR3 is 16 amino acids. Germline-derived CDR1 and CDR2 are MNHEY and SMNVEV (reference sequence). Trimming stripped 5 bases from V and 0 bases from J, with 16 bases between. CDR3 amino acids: CASSLYLPHMNTEAFF. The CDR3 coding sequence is TGTGCCAGCAGTCTCTACCTCCCGCACATGAACACTGAAGCTTTCTTT.

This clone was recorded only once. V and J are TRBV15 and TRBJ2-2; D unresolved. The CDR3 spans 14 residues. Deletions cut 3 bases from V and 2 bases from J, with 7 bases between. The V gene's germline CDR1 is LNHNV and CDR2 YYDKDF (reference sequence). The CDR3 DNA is TGTGCCACCAGCAGTGAATTTAACACCGGGGAGCTGTTTTTT. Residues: CATSSEFNTGELFF.

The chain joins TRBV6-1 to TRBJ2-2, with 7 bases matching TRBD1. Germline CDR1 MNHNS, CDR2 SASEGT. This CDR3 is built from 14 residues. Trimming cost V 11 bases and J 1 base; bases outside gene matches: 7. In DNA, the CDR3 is TGTGCCGTCCAGGGGGACCTGAACACCGGGGAGCTGTTTTTT. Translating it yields CAVQGDLNTGELFF.

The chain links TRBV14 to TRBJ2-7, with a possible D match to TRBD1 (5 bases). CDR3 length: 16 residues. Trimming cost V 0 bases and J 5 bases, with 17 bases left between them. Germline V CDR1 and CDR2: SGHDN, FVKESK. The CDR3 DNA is TGTGCCAGCAGCCAAGATTTGACAGCTACCTGGGACGAGCAGTACTTC. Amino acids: CASSQDLTATWDEQYF. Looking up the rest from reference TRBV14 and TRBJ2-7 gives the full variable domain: EAGVTQFPSHSVIEKGQTVTLRCDPISGHDNLYWYRRVMGKEIKFLLHFVKESKQDESGMPNNRFLAERTGGTYSTLKVQPAELEDSGVYFCASSQDLTATWDEQYFGPGTRLTVT.

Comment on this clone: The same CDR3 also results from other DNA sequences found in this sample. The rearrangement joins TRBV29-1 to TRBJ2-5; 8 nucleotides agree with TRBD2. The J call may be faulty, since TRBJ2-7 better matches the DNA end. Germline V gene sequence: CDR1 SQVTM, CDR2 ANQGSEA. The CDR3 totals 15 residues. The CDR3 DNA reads TGCAGCGTTTCGGGGGGGGCGGTCCCATCGTACGAGCAGTACTTC. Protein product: CSVSGGAVPSYEQYF.

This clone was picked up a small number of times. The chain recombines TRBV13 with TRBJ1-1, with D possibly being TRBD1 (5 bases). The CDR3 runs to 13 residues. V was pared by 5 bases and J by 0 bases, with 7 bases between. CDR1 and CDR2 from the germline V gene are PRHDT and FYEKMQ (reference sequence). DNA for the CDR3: TGTGCCAGCAGCCAGACAGTGAACACTGAAGCTTTCTTT. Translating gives CASSQTVNTEAFF. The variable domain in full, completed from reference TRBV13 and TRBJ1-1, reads AAGVIQSPRHLIKEKRETATLKCYPIPRHDTVYWYQQGPGQDPQFLISFYEKMQSDKGSIPDRFSAQQFSDYHSELNMSSLELGDSALYFCASSQTVNTEAFFGQGTRLTVV.

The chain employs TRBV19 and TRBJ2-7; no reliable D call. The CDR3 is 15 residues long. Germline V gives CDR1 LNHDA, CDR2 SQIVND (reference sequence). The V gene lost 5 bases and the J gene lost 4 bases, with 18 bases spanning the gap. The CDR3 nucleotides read TGTGCCAGTAGTGTGGCGTTGGGAAATCCTTACGAGCAGTACTTC. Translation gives CASSVALGNPYEQYF.

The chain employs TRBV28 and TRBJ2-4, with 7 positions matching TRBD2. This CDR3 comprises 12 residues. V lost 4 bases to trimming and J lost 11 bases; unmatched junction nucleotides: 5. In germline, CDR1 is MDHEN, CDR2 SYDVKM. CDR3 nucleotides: TGTGCCAGCAGTTGGCAGCGGGGTTTTCAGTACTTC. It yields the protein CASSWQRGFQYF.

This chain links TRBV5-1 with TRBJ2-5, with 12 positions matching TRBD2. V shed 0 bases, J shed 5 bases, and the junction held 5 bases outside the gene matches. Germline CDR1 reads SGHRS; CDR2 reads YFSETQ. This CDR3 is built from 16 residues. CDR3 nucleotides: TGCGCCAGCAGCTTGGAACTAGCGGGAGGCCTGGAGACCCAGTACTTC. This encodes CASSLELAGGLETQYF.